This T cell receptor (beta chain) appears in the sequencing data of a study of cytomegalovirus exposure and HLA in healthy donors. Study-level background: For the approximately 360 genotyped donors, roughly 80% fell within the Caucasian-associated ancestry cluster. Findings of the study overall: Upon later analysis, TCR association rates were observed to vary by HLA locus, being highest for DRB1 and lowest for HLA-C. In a later analysis, donors in an Asian-associated ancestry cluster reportedly had fewer N-insertions in productive TCRs than the cohort mean.

The PCR employed 60 Vbeta primers together with 13 Jbeta primers. The protocol was immunoSEQ multiplex PCR, while the TCRdb copy is restricted to in-frame clones and leaves out a portion. The top ten clones hold 0.58% of a sample with hundreds of thousands of clones, 70% to 85% of them seen once. Germline CDR1 and CDR2: SEHNR and FQNEAQ (reference sequence). The CDR3 is made up of 15 amino acids. V shed 1 base, J shed 1 base, and the junction held 1 base outside the gene matches. This clone has a handful of counts. Its cognate antigen is unknown. This clonotype was sampled from a woman in her thirties or forties in good health and CMV-seronegative. The genes are TRBV7-9 and TRBJ1-2; 9 nucleotides match TRBD1. The specimen sequenced was PBMCs. CDR3 sequence reads: CASSLGTGVNYGYTF. CDR3 DNA sequence: TGTGCCAGCAGCTTAGGGACAGGGGTTAACTATGGCTACACCTTC.